The rows below give T cell receptor beta chains drawn from one sample of a study of cytomegalovirus exposure and HLA in healthy donors. The assay was immunoSEQ multiplex PCR, and TCRdb's table has in-frame clones only and misses some. The repertoire holds 90,000 to 120,000 clones, with roughly 80% as singletons. Specimen: PBMCs. These receptors came from a man aged 30 to 45 in good health and CMV-seronegative. Both conserved end residues are part of each CDR3. The D gene is left open where the match is weak. A clone size is listed for some rows: how often the clone was seen (once, few, many), or a class if it is expanded.

NA TRBJ1-5 NA TRBV30 TGTGCCTGGACCTCCGGGTATAGCAATCAGCCCCAGCATTTT CAWTSGYSNQPQHF
NA TRBJ1-1 TRBD1 TRBV29-1 TGCAGCGTTGGGACAGGGGGCCTTGAAGCTTTCTTT CSVGTGGLEAFF
NA TRBJ1-2 NA TRBV7-2 TGTGCCAGCAGCCCCGCAAACCCAGGCTATGGCTACACCTTC CASSPANPGYGYTF
NA TRBJ1-3 NA TRBV21-1 TGTGCCAGACCGGTGACGGACAGGGGACACTCTGGAAACACCATATATTTT CARPVTDRGHSGNTIYF
NA TRBJ2-3 NA TRBV29-1 TGCAGCGGAGCTACAGATACGCAGTATTTT CSGATDTQYF
NA TRBJ2-1 NA TRBV28 TGTGCCAGCAGTCCCGGGATTGGGGAGCAGTTCTTC CASSPGIGEQFF
NA TRBJ2-7 NA TRBV6-5 TGTGCCAGCAGTTACGCGGGATTACCCTCCTACGAGCAGTACTTC CASSYAGLPSYEQYF
few TRBJ1-1 TRBD1 TRBV6-5 TGTGCCAGCAGTCCGGACAGGAGCACTGAAGCTTTCTTT CASSPDRSTEAFF
NA TRBJ2-7 NA TRBV2 TGTGCCAGTACTATCAAACAGGGTCCCTACGAGCAGTACTTC CASTIKQGPYEQYF
NA TRBJ2-7 NA TRBV21-1 TGTGCCAGCAGTCCGGGACTGGTAACCTACGAGCAGTACTTC CASSPGLVTYEQYF
NA TRBJ2-2 NA TRBV6-4 TGTGCCAGCAGCGGGGAAGAATCCGGGGAGCTGTTTTTT CASSGEESGELFF
NA TRBJ2-1 TRBD2 TRBV7-6 TGTGCCAGCAGCTTAGTTCCAGCGGGAGGTCTCGATGAGCAGTTCTTC CASSLVPAGGLDEQFF
once TRBJ2-4 NA TRBV27 TGTGCCAGCAGTTTAGCGGGCCAGGAGGGGATTCAGTACTTC CASSLAGQEGIQYF
NA TRBJ2-3 NA TRBV5-1 TGCGCCAGCAGCTTGGACCAGGCCACAGATACGCAGTATTTT CASSLDQATDTQYF
NA TRBJ2-2 TRBD1 TRBV2 TGTGCCAGCAGACCCCAAGGGGGCGCGACCGGGGAGCTGTTTTTT CASRPQGGATGELFF
NA TRBJ1-6 TRBD1 TRBV6-5 TGTGCCAGCAGTTACCGGCCGGGACAGGGAAACTCACCCCTCCACTTT CASSYRPGQGNSPLHF
NA TRBJ1-2 NA TRBV7-9 TGTGCCAGCAGCTTAGCGGTCGCAGGGAATGGCTACACCTTC CASSLAVAGNGYTF
once TRBJ1-1 TRBD1 TRBV30 TGTGCCTGGAGTGACAGGGGGGTGAACACTGAAGCTTTCTTT CAWSDRGVNTEAFF
NA TRBJ1-4 NA TRBV5-6 TGTGCCAGCAGCCCCCCGGGTCGACCGTCGGATGAAAAACTGTTTTTT CASSPPGRPSDEKLFF
once TRBJ2-1 NA TRBV2 TGTGCCAGCAATCTAGGCCCAAGCTCCTACAATGAGCAGTTCTTC CASNLGPSSYNEQFF
NA TRBJ1-2 NA TRBV5-8 TGTGCCAGCGGAAATCACCGGGGGGCATCTTCTGGCTACACCTTC CASGNHRGASSGYTF
NA TRBJ1-1 NA TRBV5-1 TGCGCCAGCAGCGCCCCGACGGACACACTCAACACTGAAGCTTTCTTT CASSAPTDTLNTEAFF
once TRBJ2-2 NA TRBV7-3 TGTGCCAGCAGCCAGGGAGCGGGCACCGGGGAGCTGTTTTTT CASSQGAGTGELFF
NA TRBJ1-1 TRBD1 TRBV30 TGTGCCTGGAGTACGACGGGACAGGGAATCGAGAACACTGAAGCTTTCTTT CAWSTTGQGIENTEAFF
NA TRBJ2-5 NA TRBV29-1 TGCAGCGTGTCCCAGGGCCAAGAGACCCAGTACTTC CSVSQGQETQYF
few TRBJ1-5 NA TRBV6-5 TGTGCCAGCAGTTACTCGATAGGGGGAAATCAGCCCCAGCATTTT CASSYSIGGNQPQHF
NA TRBJ2-7 TRBD1 TRBV28 TGTGCCAGCACACGACAGGGCCCCTACGAGCAGTACTTC CASTRQGPYEQYF
NA TRBJ2-2 NA TRBV6-4 TGTGCCAGCAGCCGTGGGGGCATCGGAACCGGGGAGCTGTTTTTT CASSRGGIGTGELFF
NA TRBJ2-1 TRBD2 TRBV10-1 TGCGCCAGCAGTAAGGCGGGAGGGTCCTACAATGAGCAGTTCTTC CASSKAGGSYNEQFF
NA TRBJ2-7 NA TRBV11-2 TGTGCCAGCAGAGCTCCCGGGACACCCCACTACGAGCAGTACTTC CASRAPGTPHYEQYF
NA TRBJ1-2 NA TRBV29-1 TGCAGCGTTGACGACCCGACGGCCAGGTATGGCTACACCTTC CSVDDPTARYGYTF
NA TRBJ1-2 NA TRBV29-1 TGCAGCGTTGAAGCGGGAACAGGGTCGGCCTATGGCTACACCTTC CSVEAGTGSAYGYTF
NA TRBJ2-5 NA TRBV9 TGTGCCAGCAGCCTGGAGGGGGGGCGGCAAGAGACCCAGTACTTC CASSLEGGRQETQYF
once TRBJ1-1 NA TRBV5-1 TGCGCCAGCAGCTTGGTTAGCGGTGAAGCTTTCTTT CASSLVSGEAFF
NA TRBJ2-5 TRBD2 TRBV7-2 TGTGCCAGCAGCCCCGGGACTAGCGGATTACAAGAGACCCAGTACTTC CASSPGTSGLQETQYF
once TRBJ2-2 NA TRBV28 TGTGCCAGCAGAATTCTAACCGGGGAGCTGTTTTTT CASRILTGELFF
NA TRBJ2-1 TRBD2 TRBV27 TGTGCCAGCAGTCCCTCCGGGACTAGCCGTCCTGAGCAGTTCTTC CASSPSGTSRPEQFF
NA TRBJ2-1 TRBD2 TRBV30 TGTGCCTGGACCCAGCGGGATCGAAATGAGCAGTTCTTC CAWTQRDRNEQFF
NA TRBJ1-1 NA TRBV10-1 TGCGCCAGCAGATCATCACCCAGGGGTTCGTGGACTGAAGCTTTCTTT CASRSSPRGSWTEAFF
NA TRBJ2-7 TRBD1 TRBV30 TGTGCCTTGTACCCCGGGACAGGTCCTTCCGAGCAGTACTTC CALYPGTGPSEQYF
NA TRBJ1-2 TRBD1 TRBV19 TGTGCCAGTAGTATAGAGAGGACAGGGGCTGGCTACACCTTC CASSIERTGAGYTF